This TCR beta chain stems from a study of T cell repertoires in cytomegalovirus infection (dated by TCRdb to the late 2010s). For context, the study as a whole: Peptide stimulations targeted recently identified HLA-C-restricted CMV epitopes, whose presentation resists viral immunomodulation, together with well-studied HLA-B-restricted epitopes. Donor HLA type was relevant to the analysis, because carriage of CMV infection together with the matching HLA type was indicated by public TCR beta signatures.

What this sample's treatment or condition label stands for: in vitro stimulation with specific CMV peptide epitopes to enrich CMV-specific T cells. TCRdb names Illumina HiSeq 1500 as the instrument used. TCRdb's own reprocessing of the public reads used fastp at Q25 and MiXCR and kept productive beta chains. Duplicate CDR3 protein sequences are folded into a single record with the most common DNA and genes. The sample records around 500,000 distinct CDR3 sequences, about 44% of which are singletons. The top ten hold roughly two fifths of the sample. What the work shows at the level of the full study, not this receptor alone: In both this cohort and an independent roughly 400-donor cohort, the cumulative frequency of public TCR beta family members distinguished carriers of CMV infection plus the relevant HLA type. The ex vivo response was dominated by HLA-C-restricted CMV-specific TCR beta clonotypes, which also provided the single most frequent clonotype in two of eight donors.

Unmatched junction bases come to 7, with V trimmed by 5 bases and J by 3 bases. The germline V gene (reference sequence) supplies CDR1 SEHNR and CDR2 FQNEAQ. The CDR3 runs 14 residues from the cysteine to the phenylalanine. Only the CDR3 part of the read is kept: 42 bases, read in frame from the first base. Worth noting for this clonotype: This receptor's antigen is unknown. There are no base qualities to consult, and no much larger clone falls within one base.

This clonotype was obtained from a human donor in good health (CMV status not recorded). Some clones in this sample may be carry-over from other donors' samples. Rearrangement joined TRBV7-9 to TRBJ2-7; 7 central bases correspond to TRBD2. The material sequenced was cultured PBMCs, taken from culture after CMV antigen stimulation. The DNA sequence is TGTGCCAGCAGCACCGGCGGGGGTATCTACGAGCAGTACTTC. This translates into CASSTGGGIYEQYF.